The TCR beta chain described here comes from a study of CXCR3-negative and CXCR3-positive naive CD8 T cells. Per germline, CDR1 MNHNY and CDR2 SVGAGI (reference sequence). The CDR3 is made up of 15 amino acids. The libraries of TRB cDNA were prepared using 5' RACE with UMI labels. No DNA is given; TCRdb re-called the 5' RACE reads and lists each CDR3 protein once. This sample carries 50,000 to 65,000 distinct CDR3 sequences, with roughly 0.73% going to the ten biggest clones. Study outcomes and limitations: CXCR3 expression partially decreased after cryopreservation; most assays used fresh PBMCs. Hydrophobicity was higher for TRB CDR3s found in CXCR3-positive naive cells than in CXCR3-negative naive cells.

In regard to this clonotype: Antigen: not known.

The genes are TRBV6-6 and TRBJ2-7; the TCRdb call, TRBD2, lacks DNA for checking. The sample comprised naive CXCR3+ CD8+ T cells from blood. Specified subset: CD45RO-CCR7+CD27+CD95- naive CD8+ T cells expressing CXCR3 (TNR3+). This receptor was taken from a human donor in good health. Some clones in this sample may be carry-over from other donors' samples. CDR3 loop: CASTYSEGFPYEQYF.